The 2 T cell receptor beta chains given below trace back to one sample, sequenced in a study of shared clonotypes between healthy human individuals. Profiling relied on immunoSEQ multiplex PCR, and the TCRdb table lists in-frame clones only, not all of them. The sample yields 110,000 or so clones, around 68% seen once. Sequencing was done on a sample of memory CD8+ T cells sorted from blood. Subset in this sample: CD45RO+ cells pooled with CCR7-negative TemRA cells. The receptors stem from a woman in her 30s in good health.

The chain combines TRBV6-1 with TRBJ1-1; no reliable D call. Trimming pared 1 base from V and 4 bases from J, leaving 13 bases between. CDR1 is MNHNS and CDR2 is SASEGT in the germline V gene. The CDR3 sequence is 15 residues long. This chain's CDR3 is CASSEEVYSSTEAFF. The CDR3 DNA sequence: TGTGCCAGCAGTGAAGAGGTATACTCGTCCACTGAAGCTTTCTTT.

This clone was found a few times. V gene TRBV5-6 combines with J gene TRBJ2-7; the match to TRBD2 covers 7 bases. The CDR3 has 15 residues. In germline, CDR1 is SGHDT, CDR2 YYEEEE. V lost 2 bases and J lost 4; bases outside the gene matches: 9. The CDR3 nucleotides are TGTGCCAGCAGCTTCTTAAGTAGCGGGCCTTACGAGCAGTACTTC. The encoded protein is CASSFLSSGPYEQYF.